This paragraph reports one T cell receptor beta chain. This specimen includes other DNA sequences encoding the same CDR3. These data belong to a study of shared clonotypes between healthy human individuals. V lost 5 bases and J lost 5, with 9 bases in between. CDR3 length: 12 residues. Germline CDR1 reads SEHNR; CDR2 reads FQNEAQ (reference sequence). TCRdb keeps only in-frame clones here, not all; method: immunoSEQ multiplex PCR. This sample carries 1,100,000 or so clones, about 80% of them seen once, and the ten largest clones take 0.5% to 0.6%. This TCR was sampled from a man in his late teens or twenties in good health. Some clones in this sample may be carry-over from other donors' samples. Sequences were obtained from memory CD4+ T cells from PBMCs. As to subset: CD45RA-negative fraction. V gene TRBV7-9 combines with J gene TRBJ1-2, with a weak D call TRBD1 (5 bases). The CDR3 bases are TGTGCCAGCAGCCTCACAGGTTATGGCTACACCTTC. Encoded protein: CASSLTGYGYTF.